The T cell receptor (beta chain) described here comes from a study of T cells in localized non-small cell lung cancer. Broader study findings: As only one tumor region underwent sequencing, heterogeneity remains possible.

The CDR3 is made up of 10 amino acids. Germline assignment: CDR1 MNHEY and CDR2 SVGAGI. Data came from immunoSEQ multiplex PCR; TCRdb stores just in-frame clones and leaves some out. The sample lists about 36,000 clones; roughly nine tenths were seen once. This clone was picked up one time. The antigen is unknown. The junction differs from germline at one of its ends, possibly a read error. The rearrangement joins TRBV6-5 to TRBJ1-2; no reliable D call. The TCR originated in a female donor older than 55 with stage I lung adenocarcinoma. The sample was peripheral blood, taken before any cancer treatment. The CDR3 DNA reads TGTGCCAGCACCTACGGGAGGCTTCCATTC. Translation gives CASTYGRLPF.